This TCR beta chain was sequenced for a study of somatic mutations in cytotoxic T cells in rheumatoid arthritis. Across the study: After diagnosis, patient blood (over 29 ml EDTA) was drawn right away, before any treatment was given.

CD4+ and CD8+ cells were isolated by positive magnetic bead selection, with purity checked by flow cytometry. Repertoires were generated with immunoSEQ multiplex PCR, while TCRdb's copy carries only in-frame clones and drops some. The profile shows some 17,000 clones, around four fifths of them singletons. The CDR3 has 12 residues. From germline, CDR1 is SEHNR and CDR2 FQNEAQ (reference sequence). Trimming removed 3 bases from V and 7 bases from J, with 9 bases in between. This clone was detected only once. Sequenced material: CD8+ T cells sorted from blood. The TCR sequence derives from an adult with rheumatoid arthritis. The chain uses TRBV7-9 and TRBJ1-1; D ambiguous. The CDR3 nucleotides read TGTGCCAGCAGCTTTTTTCGGGATGAAGCTTTCTTT. Its protein product is CASSFFRDEAFF.